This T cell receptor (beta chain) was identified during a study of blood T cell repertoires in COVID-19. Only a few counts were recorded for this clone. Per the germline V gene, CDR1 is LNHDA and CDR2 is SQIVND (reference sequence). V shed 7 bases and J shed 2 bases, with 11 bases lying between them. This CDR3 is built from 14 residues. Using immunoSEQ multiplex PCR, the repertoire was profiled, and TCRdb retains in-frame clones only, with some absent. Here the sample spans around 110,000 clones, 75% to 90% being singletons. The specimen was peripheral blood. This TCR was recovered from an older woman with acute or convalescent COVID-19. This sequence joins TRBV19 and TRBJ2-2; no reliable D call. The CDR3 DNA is TGTGCCAGTAAATTCTCGGGTAACACCGGGGAGCTGTTTTTT. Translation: CASKFSGNTGELFF.